The entry below describes one TCR beta chain. This sample was taken from a study of shared clonotypes between healthy human individuals. Profiling relied on immunoSEQ multiplex PCR, and the TCRdb table lists in-frame clones only, not all of them. The sample lists approximately 400,000 clones, 95% to 97% seen once, with around 0.3% in the top ten. With V trimmed by 7 bases and J by 1 base, 8 bases remained unmatched. Looked up from germline, CDR1 is GTSNPN and CDR2 is SVGIG (reference sequence). The length of the CDR3 is 14 residues. Material for sequencing was memory CD8+ T cells sorted from blood. The subset was: CD45RO+ cells pooled with CCR7-negative TemRA cells. The TCR comes from a man aged 30 to 39 in good health. This chain connects TRBV30 to TRBJ1-1; 8 bases map to TRBD1. The CDR3 protein is CASNTGGSNTEAFF. For the CDR3, the DNA is TGTGCCTCCAACACAGGGGGGTCGAACACTGAAGCTTTCTTT.